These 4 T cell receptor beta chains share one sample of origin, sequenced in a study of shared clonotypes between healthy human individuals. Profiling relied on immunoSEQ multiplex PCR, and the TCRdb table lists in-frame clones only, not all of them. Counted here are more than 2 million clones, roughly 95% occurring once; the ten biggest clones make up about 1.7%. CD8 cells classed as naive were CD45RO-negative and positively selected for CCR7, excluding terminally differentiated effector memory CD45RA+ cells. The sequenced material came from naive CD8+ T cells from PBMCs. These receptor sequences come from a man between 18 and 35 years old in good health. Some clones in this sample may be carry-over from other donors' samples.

The CDR3 sequence: CASMEIGDTQYF. In DNA, the CDR3 is TGTGCCAGCATGGAAATCGGAGATACGCAGTATTTT. V gene TRBV6-1 combines with J gene TRBJ2-3; D unresolved. This CDR3 is built from 12 residues. The germline V and J ends were trimmed by 7 bases and 5 bases, with 10 bases remaining between them. Looked up from germline, CDR1 is MNHNS and CDR2 is SASEGT.

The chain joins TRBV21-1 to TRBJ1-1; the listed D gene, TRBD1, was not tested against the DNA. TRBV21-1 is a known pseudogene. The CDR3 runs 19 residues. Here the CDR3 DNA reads TGTGCCAGCAGCAAAGATTCCTATAGTTGGGACACCTCGAACACTGAAGCTTTCTTT. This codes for CASSKDSYSWDTSNTEAFF.

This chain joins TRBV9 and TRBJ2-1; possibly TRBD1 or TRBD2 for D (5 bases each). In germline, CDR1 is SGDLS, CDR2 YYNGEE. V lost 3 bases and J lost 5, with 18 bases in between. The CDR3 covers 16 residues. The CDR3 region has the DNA TGTGCCAGCAGCGCGCCCCTAGCAGGGATTGACAATGAGCAGTTCTTC. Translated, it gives CASSAPLAGIDNEQFF. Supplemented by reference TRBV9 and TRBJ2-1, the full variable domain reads DSGVTQTPKHLITATGQRVTLRCSPRSGDLSVYWYQQSLDQGLQFLIQYYNGEERAKGNILERFSAQQFPDLHSELNLSSLELGDSALYFCASSAPLAGIDNEQFFGPGTRLTVL.

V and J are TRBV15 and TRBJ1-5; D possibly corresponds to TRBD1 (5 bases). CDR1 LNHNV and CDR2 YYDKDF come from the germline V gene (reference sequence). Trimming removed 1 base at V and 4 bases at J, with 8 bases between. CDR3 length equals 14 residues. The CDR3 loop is CATSRAGVNQPQHF. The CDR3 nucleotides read TGTGCCACCAGCAGAGCGGGGGTAAATCAGCCCCAGCATTTT.